This entry lists 29 T cell receptor beta chains sequenced from one sample in a study of cytomegalovirus exposure and HLA in healthy donors. The data were produced by immunoSEQ multiplex PCR, yet TCRdb's version contains in-frame clones alone and is incomplete. There are about 110,000 clones in the sample; about nine tenths occur only once, and less than 2% lies in the top ten. Sequenced material: PBMCs. These receptors all stem from a woman in her late teens or twenties in good health and CMV-seropositive.

J is TRBJ1-5 and V is TRBV6-1; TRBD1 matches at 8 bases. V shed 10 bases and J 3 bases; nucleotides not matched to a gene: 5. The CDR3 covers 13 residues. Germline CDR1 MNHNS, CDR2 SASEGT. Here the CDR3 DNA reads TGTGCCACCGGACAGGGTAACAATCAGCCCCAGCATTTT. Amino acids: CATGQGNNQPQHF.

This chain joins TRBV28 and TRBJ1-3; 9 nucleotides match TRBD1. The ends lost 4 bases at V and 2 bases at J; junction bases unmatched: 0. CDR1 and CDR2 (germline): MDHEN, SYDVKM. The CDR3 has 14 amino acids. CDR3 in amino acids: CASSWDRAGNTIYF. The DNA of the CDR3 is TGTGCCAGCAGTTGGGACAGGGCTGGAAACACCATATATTTT.

Here the CDR3 reads CASSTDSYEQYV. The CDR3 DNA reads as TGTGCCAGCAGTACCGACAGCTACGAGCAGTACGTC. The chain combines TRBV6-5 with TRBJ2-7; the D gene is possibly TRBD1 (5 bases). The V gene's germline CDR1 is MNHEY and CDR2 SVGAGI. V gave up 5 bases and J gave up 3 bases, with 8 bases separating them. CDR3 size: 12 residues.

The chain employs TRBV7-9 and TRBJ1-4; D remains unclear. CDR3 size: 11 residues. Per the germline V gene, CDR1 is SEHNR and CDR2 is FQNEAQ (reference sequence). Trimming stripped 4 bases from V and 8 bases from J, with 5 bases between. This chain's CDR3 is CASSSGEKLFF. CDR3 bases: TGTGCCAGCAGCTCAGGAGAAAAACTGTTTTTT.

The gene calls are TRBV27 and TRBJ2-3; 12 bases line up with TRBD2. With 3 bases clipped from V and 2 bases from J, the junction kept 9 bases outside the gene matches. This CDR3 contains 18 residues. Germline CDR1 and CDR2: MNHEY and SMNVEV (reference sequence). The CDR3 nucleotides read TGTGCCAGCAGTTTGACTAGCGGGGGAGTCAGACCCACAGATACGCAGTATTTT. It codes for CASSLTSGGVRPTDTQYF.

In its sample, this clone was seen a few times. The chain carries TRBV10-3 and TRBJ1-6; D not certain. V dropped 6 bases and J dropped 7 bases, with 10 bases sitting between them. Per the germline V gene, CDR1 is ENHRY and CDR2 is SYGVKD. This CDR3 spans 13 amino acids. The CDR3 DNA reads as TGTGCCATCAGAGCGCCAGACAATTCACCCCTCCACTTT. Encoded protein: CAIRAPDNSPLHF.

This clone was counted a few times. The rearrangement joins TRBV7-2 to TRBJ1-2, with 7 bases that match TRBD1. The CDR3 totals 13 residues. In germline, CDR1 is SGHTA, CDR2 FQGNSA. J lost 8 bases, V lost 2 bases, and 5 bases had no gene match. The CDR3 protein is CASSLTGQQGYTF. The CDR3 region has the DNA TGTGCCAGCAGCTTAACGGGACAGCAAGGCTACACCTTC.

The CDR3 is CASSTASGADTQYF. In DNA, the CDR3 is TGTGCCAGCAGCACTGCGAGCGGGGCAGATACGCAGTATTTT. The rearrangement links TRBV7-2 to TRBJ2-3, with TRBD2 identical over 7 bases. The ends lost 5 bases at V and 4 bases at J; junction bases unmatched: 6. This CDR3 is built from 14 residues. In germline, CDR1 is SGHTA, CDR2 FQGNSA.

The chain carries TRBV6-1 and TRBJ1-6; 9 bases are shared with TRBD1. There are 14 residues in the CDR3. In germline, CDR1 is MNHNS, CDR2 SASEGT. With 6 bases clipped from V and 9 bases from J, the junction kept 6 bases outside the gene matches. The CDR3 DNA follows: TGTGCCAGCAGGGAGGGACAGGGAGGTTCACCCCTCCACTTT. Protein product: CASREGQGGSPLHF.

V and J are TRBV28 and TRBJ1-1, with D possibly matching TRBD1 (6 bases). The length of the CDR3 is 14 residues. Germline CDR1 is MDHEN and CDR2 is SYDVKM. Trimming stripped 3 bases from V and 7 bases from J, with 15 bases between. CDR3 nucleotides: TGTGCCAGCAGTTTGGGGGCGAAGGGCCGTGAAGCTTTCTTT. Amino acid sequence: CASSLGAKGREAFF.

This chain connects TRBV7-8 to TRBJ1-2, with D possibly TRBD1 on 5 matching bases. V shed 2 bases and J shed 4 bases, with 17 bases lying between them. This CDR3 has 16 residues. The germline CDR1 and CDR2 sequences are SGHVS and FQNEAQ. The CDR3 is CASSLLAGRFSYGYTF. CDR3 DNA sequence: TGTGCCAGCAGCTTATTAGCAGGGAGGTTTTCCTATGGCTACACCTTC.

V gene TRBV28 combines with J gene TRBJ2-7, with D perhaps TRBD1 (8 bases). CDR1 and CDR2 (germline): MDHEN, SYDVKM. This CDR3 is built from 15 residues. V was trimmed by 6 bases and J by 1 base, leaving 16 bases between them. CDR3 DNA sequence: TGTGCCAGCAGAAACAGGGGGGGACCGTCCTACGAGCAGTACTTC. Translated, it gives CASRNRGGPSYEQYF.

V gene TRBV6-5 combines with J gene TRBJ1-2, with 10 positions matching TRBD1. Trimming removed 2 bases from V and 8 bases from J; junction bases left unmatched: 8. This CDR3 spans 15 amino acids. Per the germline V gene, CDR1 is MNHEY and CDR2 is SVGAGI. The CDR3 bases are TGTGCCAGCAGTTACAGTGGGACAGGGGCAGCCGGCTACACCTTC. Translated, it gives CASSYSGTGAAGYTF.

The chain carries TRBV5-1 and TRBJ1-2; 9 positions agree with TRBD1. CDR1 is SGHRS, CDR2 YFSETQ, per germline. Unmatched junction bases numbered 10, after V lost 4 bases and J lost 6 bases. This CDR3 region has 15 residues. The CDR3 DNA sequence: TGCGCCAGCAGCCCCGGACAGGGGCAAAGGGATGGCTACACCTTC. It is translated as CASSPGQGQRDGYTF.

The rearrangement uses TRBV4-2 and TRBJ2-7, with 12 bases lining up with TRBD2. CDR1 is LGHNA and CDR2 is YNFKEQ in the germline V gene. Trimming took 4 bases from V and 4 from J; bases not matched to a gene: 8. The CDR3 covers 16 residues. This chain's CDR3 is CASSRGLAGTAYEQYF. The DNA of the CDR3 is TGTGCCAGCAGCCGAGGACTAGCGGGGACGGCTTACGAGCAGTACTTC.

The chain uses TRBV4-2 and TRBJ1-2; no reliable D call. This CDR3 has 12 amino acids. V was pared by 5 bases and J by 6 bases, with 10 bases between. Germline lookup yields CDR1 LGHNA and CDR2 YNFKEQ. CDR3 in DNA: TGTGCCAGCAGCGACGACGGAGATGGCTACACCTTC. Translated: CASSDDGDGYTF.

There are a few counts of this clone. The chain combines TRBV10-2 with TRBJ2-3; no definite D call. V was shortened by 4 bases and J by 0 bases, with 5 bases between the two germline ends. CDR3 length equals 13 residues. Germline-derived CDR1 and CDR2 are WSHSY and SAAADI. In DNA form, the CDR3 reads TGCGCCAGCAGTGTGAGCAGCACAGATACGCAGTATTTT. Amino acid sequence: CASSVSSTDTQYF.

The gene calls are TRBV7-9 and TRBJ1-3, with a possible D match to TRBD1 (6 bases). This CDR3 has 15 amino acids. V shed 5 bases and J shed 0 bases, with 11 bases lying between them. Germline V gene lookup returns CDR1 SEHNR and CDR2 FQNEAQ (reference sequence). This CDR3 is CASSPSDSSGNTIYF. The CDR3 nucleotides read TGTGCCAGCAGCCCATCGGACAGCTCTGGAAACACCATATATTTT.

This clone has just one count. The CDR3 loop is CASSPGTPSPWDEQFF. In nucleotides, the CDR3 is TGTGCCAGCAGCCCAGGGACTCCTTCCCCATGGGATGAGCAGTTCTTC. The genes are TRBV7-6 and TRBJ2-1, with a possible D match to TRBD2 (6 bases). The CDR3 covers 16 residues. V dropped 5 bases and J dropped 8 bases, with 22 bases sitting between them. Germline V gene data show CDR1 as SGHVS and CDR2 as FNYEAQ.

This chain uses TRBV7-9 with TRBJ2-1; tentatively, D is TRBD1 (5 bases). V dropped 3 bases and J dropped 7 bases, with 16 bases sitting between them. Germline V gene data show CDR1 as SEHNR and CDR2 as FQNEAQ (reference sequence). This CDR3 region has 15 residues. The CDR3 coding sequence is TGTGCCAGCAGCTTGGATCTCGCAGGGCGGAATGAGCAGTTCTTC. Protein product: CASSLDLAGRNEQFF.

The gene calls are TRBV14 and TRBJ2-5; D may be TRBD1 (6 bases). The germline CDR1 and CDR2 sequences are SGHDN and FVKESK. CDR3 size: 16 residues. V shed 2 bases and J shed 4 bases, with 17 bases lying between them. The CDR3 protein is CASSQFVSVRGETQYF. For the CDR3, the DNA is TGTGCCAGCAGCCAATTCGTCTCGGTCAGGGGAGAGACCCAGTACTTC.

This sequence joins TRBV5-6 and TRBJ2-2; 7 positions agree with TRBD1. The ends lost 1 base at V and 0 bases at J; junction bases unmatched: 3. The CDR3 extends over 16 amino acids. The germline V gene encodes CDR1 SGHDT and CDR2 YYEEEE. Here the CDR3 DNA reads TGTGCCAGCAGCTTGTTTCAGGGGGCGAACACCGGGGAGCTGTTTTTT. It is translated as CASSLFQGANTGELFF. Full variable domain (outside the CDR3, taken from reference TRBV5-6 and TRBJ2-2): DAGVTQSPTHLIKTRGQQVTLRCSPKSGHDTVSWYQQALGQGPQFIFQYYEEEERQRGNFPDRFSGHQFPNYSSELNVNALLLGDSALYLCASSLFQGANTGELFFGEGSRLTVL.

The J gene is TRBJ2-4, the V gene TRBV2; D remains unclear. The CDR3 runs to 16 residues. Trimming took 1 base from V and 0 from J, leaving 10 bases between them. Looked up from germline, CDR1 is SNHLY and CDR2 is FYNNEI. The CDR3 coding sequence is TGTGCCAGCAGTGAAGGTTTCAGTTCAGCCAAAAACATTCAGTACTTC. Translating it yields CASSEGFSSAKNIQYF. The full variable domain, rest sourced from reference TRBV2 and TRBJ2-4, is EPEVTQTPSHQVTQMGQEVILRCVPISNHLYFYWYRQILGQKVEFLVSFYNNEISEKSEIFDDQFSVERPDGSNFTLKIRSTKLEDSAMYFCASSEGFSSAKNIQYFGAGTRLSVL.

The chain is built from TRBV7-2 and TRBJ2-3; TRBD1 matches 7 bases. The CDR3 length is 13 residues. V gave up 5 bases and J gave up 4 bases; unmatched junction bases: 3. The germline V gene has CDR1 SGHTA and CDR2 FQGNSA. Here the CDR3 DNA reads TGTGCCAGCAGCATCCAGGGGGCAGATACGCAGTATTTT. Translated: CASSIQGADTQYF.

The CDR3 spells CASSQQVADTQYF. DNA for the CDR3: TGTGCCAGCAGCCAGCAGGTTGCAGATACGCAGTATTTT. The chain is built from TRBV7-9 and TRBJ2-3; D remains unclear. V lost 5 bases to trimming and J lost 4 bases, with 10 bases between them. This CDR3 region has 13 residues. The V gene's germline CDR1 is SEHNR and CDR2 FQNEAQ (reference sequence).

The chain is built from TRBV28 and TRBJ2-7; 7 bases map to TRBD2. The V segment lost 4 bases and the J segment 0 bases; nucleotides outside the gene matches: 3. The CDR3 contains 14 residues. Germline V lookup: CDR1 MDHEN, CDR2 SYDVKM. Here the CDR3 reads CASSYGGFSYEQYF. The CDR3 coding sequence is TGTGCCAGCAGTTACGGGGGGTTCTCCTACGAGCAGTACTTC.

The J gene is TRBJ1-2, the V gene TRBV9; D remains unclear. The CDR3 sequence is 15 residues long. Germline CDR1 reads SGDLS; CDR2 reads YYNGEE. V was shortened by 4 bases and J by 4 bases, with 17 bases between the two germline ends. CDR3 residues: CASSPEGATSYGYTF. For the CDR3, the DNA is TGTGCCAGCAGCCCAGAAGGAGCAACTTCCTATGGCTACACCTTC.

The chain carries TRBV5-5 and TRBJ2-2; TRBD2 might be the D (5 bases). V dropped 4 bases and J dropped 4 bases, with 14 bases sitting between them. This CDR3 comprises 15 residues. The germline gives CDR1 SGHKS, CDR2 YYEKEE (reference sequence). The CDR3 protein is CASSPTAVGTGELFF. The CDR3 DNA sequence: TGTGCCAGCAGCCCCACAGCGGTAGGCACCGGGGAGCTGTTTTTT.

The table lists this clone with a count of one. This rearrangement joins TRBV19 to TRBJ2-3, with TRBD1 matching over 9 bases. Unmatched junction bases numbered 10, after V lost 0 bases and J lost 0 bases. The CDR3 has 19 residues. Germline CDR1 is LNHDA and CDR2 is SQIVND (reference sequence). The CDR3 spells CASSIDLTGGILSTDTQYF. The DNA of the CDR3 is TGTGCCAGTAGTATAGATCTGACAGGGGGGATTCTAAGCACAGATACGCAGTATTTT.